This T cell receptor (beta chain) derives from a study of CD8+CD57+ T cells in acquired aplastic anemia. This CDR3 is 15 amino acids long. Trimming took 7 bases from V and 6 from J; bases not matched to a gene: 11. Germline CDR1 reads KGHDR; CDR2 reads SFDVKD. The use of genomic DNA as template underpinned the TCR beta VDJ and CDR3 profiling. TCRdb analysed the reads with MiXCR anew, one entry per CDR3 protein. Of 200,000 or so distinct CDR3 sequences in the sample, over 60% were seen once. The sequence was collected from a human donor with severe aplastic anemia or a healthy control (not recorded which). The J gene is TRBJ1-5, the V gene TRBV24-1, with 7 bases fitting TRBD1. Material for sequencing was sorted CD4+, CD8+, or CD8+CD57+ T cells (not recorded which) from PBMCs. CDR3 nucleotide sequence: TGTGCCACCAGGAACCACAGGGGTGGCCGTCAGCCCCAGCATTTT. Its protein is CATRNHRGGRQPQHF.